This is a list of T cell receptor beta chains from one sample in a study of Graves' ophthalmopathy and Graves' hyperthyroidism. TCRdb redid the calling of the multiplex PCR reads with MiXCR, one entry per CDR3 protein. The table shows roughly 480,000 distinct CDR3 sequences, with approximately 15% occurring only once. Sequenced sample: blood. The receptors stem from a woman aged 25-40 years with Graves' ophthalmopathy. CDR3s include the opening cysteine and the closing phenylalanine or tryptophan. The D gene is left open where the match is weak. Size is stated for part of the rows, as once, few or many counts, or as a class when the clone is expanded.

clone size: many
D gene: NA
V gene: TRBV29-1
J gene: TRBJ2-7
CDR3 DNA: TGCAGCGTTGAAGTAGGGGGAGGACAAGGGAGATCCTACGAGCAGTACTTC
CDR3 protein: CSVEVGGGQGRSYEQYF

clone size: many
D gene: TRBD1
V gene: TRBV6-5
J gene: TRBJ1-1
CDR3 DNA: TGTGCCAGCAGTTACTGGCAGGGGGTTTACACTGAAGCTTTCTTT
CDR3 protein: CASSYWQGVYTEAFF

clone size: many
D gene: TRBD1
V gene: TRBV6-5
J gene: TRBJ1-1
CDR3 DNA: TGTGCCAGCAGTTACGGGGACAGGGGCCAAGGGACTGAAGCTTTCTTT
CDR3 protein: CASSYGDRGQGTEAFF

clone size: many
D gene: NA
V gene: TRBV28
J gene: TRBJ1-6
CDR3 DNA: TGTGCCATCCAGGGTGAAAATTCACCCCTCCACTTT
CDR3 protein: CAIQGENSPLHF

clone size: few
D gene: NA
V gene: TRBV4-1
J gene: TRBJ2-4
CDR3 DNA: TGCGCCAGCAGCCTCCGCCCCCCAGTAGCCAAAAACATTCAGTACTTC
CDR3 protein: CASSLRPPVAKNIQYF

clone size: few
D gene: NA
V gene: TRBV6-1
J gene: TRBJ1-6
CDR3 DNA: TGTGCCAGCAATAGGAGGGGTTTTAGTTCACCCCTCCACTTT
CDR3 protein: CASNRRGFSSPLHF

clone size: many
D gene: NA
V gene: TRBV19
J gene: TRBJ1-2
CDR3 DNA: TGTGCCAGTAGCTACAAGGGCGGCTATGGCTACACCTTC
CDR3 protein: CASSYKGGYGYTF

clone size: many
D gene: TRBD1
V gene: TRBV6-5
J gene: TRBJ1-1
CDR3 DNA: TGTGCCAGCACAAACAGGGGGAACACTGAAGCTTTCTTT
CDR3 protein: CASTNRGNTEAFF

clone size: many
D gene: NA
V gene: TRBV20-1
J gene: TRBJ1-1
CDR3 DNA: TGCAGTGCTAGTGATTCGGGGAACACTGAAGCTTTCTTT
CDR3 protein: CSASDSGNTEAFF

clone size: many
D gene: NA
V gene: TRBV10-3
J gene: TRBJ1-1
CDR3 DNA: TGTGCCATCAGTGAGTTCTACTCGGGGACCACTGAAGCTTTCTTT
CDR3 protein: CAISEFYSGTTEAFF

clone size: few
D gene: TRBD2
V gene: TRBV20-1
J gene: TRBJ2-3
CDR3 DNA: TGCAGTGCTAGAGCCTGGACTAGCGGGTCGGCAGATACGCAGTATTTT
CDR3 protein: CSARAWTSGSADTQYF

clone size: many
D gene: NA
V gene: TRBV6-1
J gene: TRBJ1-5
CDR3 DNA: TGTGCCAGCAGTGAGGGCCTGGGAGGCAATCAGCCCCAGCATTTT
CDR3 protein: CASSEGLGGNQPQHF

clone size: many
D gene: NA
V gene: TRBV12-3/TRBV12-4
J gene: TRBJ1-5
CDR3 DNA: TGTGCCAGCAGTTTGGAATGGAATCAGCCCCAGCATTTT
CDR3 protein: CASSLEWNQPQHF

clone size: many
D gene: TRBD1
V gene: TRBV11-2
J gene: TRBJ2-7
CDR3 DNA: TGTGCCAGCAGCCGTCCCGGGACAGGGAACGAGCAGTACTTC
CDR3 protein: CASSRPGTGNEQYF

clone size: many
D gene: NA
V gene: TRBV10-3
J gene: TRBJ1-2
CDR3 DNA: TGTGCCATCAGTGAGTCCATGGCAGGGAACTATGGCTACACCTTC
CDR3 protein: CAISESMAGNYGYTF

clone size: NA
D gene: NA
V gene: TRBV20-1
J gene: TRBJ1-5
CDR3 DNA: TGCAGTGCTAGAGAGGGAATTAATAGCAATCAGCCCCGGCATTTT
CDR3 protein: CSAREGINSNQPRHF

clone size: many
D gene: NA
V gene: TRBV28
J gene: TRBJ2-7
CDR3 DNA: TGTGCCAGCAGTTTAGGAGGACAAGACGAGCAGTACTTC
CDR3 protein: CASSLGGQDEQYF

clone size: few
D gene: NA
V gene: TRBV5-1
J gene: TRBJ2-7
CDR3 DNA: TGCGCCAGCAGCCCCCTCGCGGGGGCACCCGGGTACGAGCAGTACTTC
CDR3 protein: CASSPLAGAPGYEQYF

clone size: NA
D gene: TRBD2
V gene: TRBV29-1
J gene: TRBJ2-5
CDR3 DNA: TGCAGCGTTGAAGTGGCGGGGAGGGAGGCCCAGTACTTC
CDR3 protein: CSVEVAGREAQYF

clone size: NA
D gene: TRBD1
V gene: TRBV6-1
J gene: TRBJ1-1
CDR3 DNA: TGTGCCAGCAGTGAAAACGAGGGACAGGGAGGGACTGAAGCTTTCTTT
CDR3 protein: CASSENEGQGGTEAFF

clone size: NA
D gene: TRBD1
V gene: TRBV10-3
J gene: TRBJ1-5
CDR3 DNA: TGTGCCATCAGTGCCTCCGAAGGGGGCCAGCCCCAGCATTTT
CDR3 protein: CAISASEGGQPQHF

clone size: many
D gene: NA
V gene: TRBV20-1
J gene: TRBJ2-5
CDR3 DNA: TGCAGTGCTAGAGATTTCCAGGGGCGAGAGACCCAGTACTTC
CDR3 protein: CSARDFQGRETQYF

clone size: many
D gene: TRBD2
V gene: TRBV24-1
J gene: TRBJ2-5
CDR3 DNA: TGTGCCACCAGTGATTTGTTAGCGGGGGACTTACAAGAGACCCAGTACTTC
CDR3 protein: CATSDLLAGDLQETQYF

clone size: many
D gene: TRBD1
V gene: TRBV11-2
J gene: TRBJ1-2
CDR3 DNA: TGTGCCAGCAGCTCCTTACAGGGGGTCTATGGCTACACCTTC
CDR3 protein: CASSSLQGVYGYTF

clone size: NA
D gene: TRBD2
V gene: TRBV6-2/TRBV6-3
J gene: TRBJ2-5
CDR3 DNA: TGTGCCAGCAGCCGCGGGGTAGCGGGGGGGAAAGAGACCCAGTACTTC
CDR3 protein: CASSRGVAGGKETQYF

clone size: NA
D gene: NA
V gene: TRBV6-5
J gene: TRBJ1-2
CDR3 DNA: TGTGCCAGCAGTTACACACCCGGGGGGGAGACCGTGGGCTACACCTTC
CDR3 protein: CASSYTPGGETVGYTF

clone size: NA
D gene: NA
V gene: TRBV30
J gene: TRBJ1-5
CDR3 DNA: TGTGCCTGGAGTAGGGGGTACCGACAGCCCCAGCATTTT
CDR3 protein: CAWSRGYRQPQHF

clone size: many
D gene: NA
V gene: TRBV6-5
J gene: TRBJ1-2
CDR3 DNA: TGTGCCAGCAGTTTACCGACAGACAACCACTATGGCTACACCTTC
CDR3 protein: CASSLPTDNHYGYTF

clone size: NA
D gene: NA
V gene: TRBV10-3
J gene: TRBJ2-5
CDR3 DNA: TGTGCCATCAGCCCGGGCCCAAAGGGGGAGACCCAGTACTTC
CDR3 protein: CAISPGPKGETQYF

clone size: NA
D gene: NA
V gene: TRBV7-9
J gene: TRBJ2-4
CDR3 DNA: TGTGCCAGCAGTGGTCTGGGCCTTCCCGCAAACATTCAGTACTTC
CDR3 protein: CASSGLGLPANIQYF

clone size: many
D gene: TRBD1
V gene: TRBV2
J gene: TRBJ2-5
CDR3 DNA: TGTGCCAGCAGTGAGATAGGACAGGGGGTTTACGGGACCCAGTACTTC
CDR3 protein: CASSEIGQGVYGTQYF

clone size: many
D gene: TRBD1
V gene: TRBV7-8
J gene: TRBJ2-2
CDR3 DNA: TGTGCCAGCAGCTTATATGACAGGGGGCGTGGCACCGGGGAGCTGTTTTTT
CDR3 protein: CASSLYDRGRGTGELFF

clone size: NA
D gene: TRBD1
V gene: TRBV5-1
J gene: TRBJ2-7
CDR3 DNA: TGCGCCAGCAGCTTGGATAGCGGAACAGGGGGATACGAGCAGTACTTC
CDR3 protein: CASSLDSGTGGYEQYF

clone size: many
D gene: NA
V gene: TRBV6-5
J gene: TRBJ1-1
CDR3 DNA: TGTGCCAGCAGTTCGCAACGATGGACTGAAGCTTTCTTT
CDR3 protein: CASSSQRWTEAFF

clone size: many
D gene: NA
V gene: TRBV20-1
J gene: TRBJ2-5
CDR3 DNA: TGCAGTGCTAGACTGGGTTCCGAGACCCAGTACTTC
CDR3 protein: CSARLGSETQYF

clone size: many
D gene: NA
V gene: TRBV7-2
J gene: TRBJ2-5
CDR3 DNA: TGTGCCAGCAGCGAACGGTCCAGGGAGTCAGAGACCCAGTACTTC
CDR3 protein: CASSERSRESETQYF

clone size: many
D gene: NA
V gene: TRBV19
J gene: TRBJ2-4
CDR3 DNA: TGTGCCAGTAGTATGGTCGCAGGGACAAAAAACATTCAGTACTTC
CDR3 protein: CASSMVAGTKNIQYF

clone size: few
D gene: TRBD1
V gene: TRBV6-1
J gene: TRBJ2-5
CDR3 DNA: TGTGCCAGCACCCGACCCGGGACAGGGTCCCAAGAGACCCAGTACTTC
CDR3 protein: CASTRPGTGSQETQYF

clone size: many
D gene: NA
V gene: TRBV6-1
J gene: TRBJ1-2
CDR3 DNA: TGTGCCACCCAAACACGGGGGGCGCTCCATGGCTACACCTTC
CDR3 protein: CATQTRGALHGYTF

clone size: many
D gene: TRBD1
V gene: TRBV29-1
J gene: TRBJ1-2
CDR3 DNA: TGCAGCGTTCCCCGGACAGGGGGCCTTTTAGACTACACCTTC
CDR3 protein: CSVPRTGGLLDYTF

clone size: once
D gene: TRBD2
V gene: TRBV11-2
J gene: TRBJ2-7
CDR3 DNA: TGTGCCAGCAGCTGGGCTAGCGGATCCTACGAGCAGTACTTC
CDR3 protein: CASSWASGSYEQYF

clone size: many
D gene: NA
V gene: TRBV28
J gene: TRBJ2-2
CDR3 DNA: TGTGCCAGCGGTGGTCCGAACACCGGGGAGCTGTTTTTT
CDR3 protein: CASGGPNTGELFF

clone size: many
D gene: TRBD1
V gene: TRBV2
J gene: TRBJ2-5
CDR3 DNA: TGTGCCAGCAGTCGCGACAGGGGGCGTGTAGAGACCCAGTACTTC
CDR3 protein: CASSRDRGRVETQYF

clone size: many
D gene: TRBD1
V gene: TRBV4-2
J gene: TRBJ2-2
CDR3 DNA: TGTGCCAGCAGCCCCCCGAGCGGTTGGGACAGGTACACCGGGGAGCTGTTTTTT
CDR3 protein: CASSPPSGWDRYTGELFF